Following are 20 T cell receptor beta chains from one sample sequenced in a study of cytomegalovirus exposure and HLA in healthy donors. PCR was performed using 60 Vbeta and 13 Jbeta primers. Some clones are missing from TCRdb's copy, which holds only in-frame ones; the method was immunoSEQ multiplex PCR. The profile shows more than 100,000 clones, roughly 66% of them singletons. The sample was PBMCs. The receptors derive from a man in his late teens or twenties in good health and CMV-seronegative.

The genes are TRBV19 and TRBJ2-7, with TRBD1 matching over 9 bases. CDR3 length: 15 residues. Per germline, CDR1 LNHDA and CDR2 SQIVND (reference sequence). After removal of 6 bases from V and 5 bases from J, the junction contained 11 bases not matched to a gene. DNA of the CDR3: TGTGCCAGTAGCAAAGGGACAGGGTGGCGAAACGAGCAGTACTTC. Translated: CASSKGTGWRNEQYF.

Worth noting for this clone: The germline gene is not matched at one end of the junction; a read error may be the cause. This chain joins TRBV30 and TRBJ2-7, with 7 bases aligning to TRBD2. The CDR3 sequence is 16 residues long. The germline V gene has CDR1 GTSNPN and CDR2 SVGIG (reference sequence). In DNA, the CDR3 is TGTGCCCGGAGTGTAGGAAGGACTAGGCCTTCCTACGAGCAGTACTTC. Translation: CARSVGRTRPSYEQYF.

The chain links TRBV6-1 to TRBJ1-1; D might be TRBD1 (5 bases). CDR3 length: 15 residues. CDR1 MNHNS and CDR2 SASEGT come from the germline V gene. V was clipped by 1 base and J by 4 bases, with 13 bases between them. This CDR3 reads CASSEEVVRVTEAFF. The CDR3 nucleotides are TGTGCCAGCAGTGAAGAGGTGGTCAGGGTCACTGAAGCTTTCTTT.

The V gene is TRBV7-3, the J gene TRBJ2-6, with D possibly being TRBD2 (6 bases). CDR1 is SGHTA, CDR2 FQGTGA, per germline. V dropped 0 bases and J dropped 2 bases, with 8 bases sitting between them. CDR3 length: 16 amino acids. The CDR3 region is CASSLTAGTGANVLTF. DNA of the CDR3: TGTGCCAGCAGCTTAACCGCGGGGACTGGGGCCAACGTCCTGACTTTC.

V usage is TRBV5-6 and J usage is TRBJ1-4; 7 bases line up with TRBD1. Germline V gene lookup returns CDR1 SGHDT and CDR2 YYEEEE. V lost 4 bases and J lost 8; bases outside the gene matches: 14. There are 16 residues in the CDR3. The CDR3 DNA sequence: TGTGCCAGCAGCGAGACAGGGACCCTCGCTTCGGAAAAACTGTTTTTT. This encodes CASSETGTLASEKLFF.

This chain uses TRBV11-3 with TRBJ2-1, with 13 bases lining up with TRBD2. Unmatched junction bases numbered 6, after V lost 4 bases and J lost 9 bases. Germline V CDR1 and CDR2: SGHNT, YENEEA. The CDR3 length is 15 residues. DNA of the CDR3: TGTGCCAGCAGCTCCGGACTAGCGGGAGTTCCTGAGCAGTTCTTC. Translating gives CASSSGLAGVPEQFF.

The gene calls are TRBV6-5 and TRBJ1-1; D unclear. This CDR3 comprises 12 residues. V lost 6 bases and J lost 4, with 9 bases in between. Germline CDR1 MNHEY, CDR2 SVGAGI. The CDR3 here is CASSRSTTEAFF. For the CDR3, the DNA is TGTGCCAGCAGCAGGTCTACCACTGAAGCTTTCTTT.

The chain couples TRBV10-2 to TRBJ2-7; unclear D gene. The CDR3 totals 10 residues. Between the trimmed V and J ends, which lost 4 bases and 5 bases, there was a span of 3 bases. Looked up from germline, CDR1 is WSHSY and CDR2 is SAAADI. CDR3 residues: CASSADEQYF. CDR3 in DNA: TGCGCCAGCAGTGCTGACGAGCAGTACTTC.

This clone came up a few times. This chain joins TRBV30 and TRBJ1-1; 8 bases match TRBD1. Germline V CDR1 and CDR2: GTSNPN, SVGIG (reference sequence). The CDR3 runs to 12 residues. Trimming took 4 bases from V and 3 from J; bases not matched to a gene: 1. The CDR3 coding sequence is TGTGCCTGGAACAGGGGGTACACTGAAGCTTTCTTT. This codes for CAWNRGYTEAFF.

In its sample, this clone was seen once. The rearrangement joins TRBV7-9 to TRBJ1-4; 7 bases map to TRBD1. After removal of 3 bases from V and 11 bases from J, the junction contained 3 bases not matched to a gene. This CDR3 has 12 residues. Germline assignment: CDR1 SEHNR and CDR2 FQNEAQ (reference sequence). The CDR3 reads CASSFDREKLFF. The CDR3 DNA reads TGTGCCAGCAGCTTCGACAGGGAGAAACTGTTTTTT.

This clone showed up just a few times. V and J are TRBV30 and TRBJ1-1, with 7 bases aligning to TRBD1. Germline V lookup: CDR1 GTSNPN, CDR2 SVGIG (reference sequence). The junction had 8 bases not matched to a gene; V was cut back by 0 bases and J by 7 bases. The CDR3 spans 14 residues. Here the CDR3 reads CAWSVPTGIYEAFF. CDR3 DNA sequence: TGTGCCTGGAGTGTCCCGACAGGGATCTATGAAGCTTTCTTT.

J is TRBJ1-1 and V is TRBV19, with TRBD1 as a possible D gene (5 bases). The germline V and J ends were trimmed by 4 bases and 3 bases, with 12 bases remaining between them. CDR1 and CDR2 (germline): LNHDA, SQIVND (reference sequence). The length of the CDR3 is 14 residues. The chain's CDR3 is CASSKRGPDTEAFF. The CDR3 nucleotides read TGTGCCAGTAGTAAAAGGGGTCCGGACACTGAAGCTTTCTTT. Variable domain in full (rest from reference TRBV19 and TRBJ1-1): DGGITQSPKYLFRKEGQNVTLSCEQNLNHDAMYWYRQDPGQGLRLIYYSQIVNDFQKGDIAEGYSVSREKKESFPLTVTSAQKNPTAFYLCASSKRGPDTEAFFGQGTRLTVV.

V usage is TRBV29-1 and J usage is TRBJ1-2, with 8 nucleotides matching TRBD1. Trimming at V came to 5 bases and at J to 7 bases, leaving 6 bases not matched to a gene. This CDR3 has 12 amino acids. The germline CDR1 and CDR2 sequences are SQVTM and ANQGSEA. CDR3 loop: CSVRTGRFGYTF. In nucleotides, the CDR3 is TGCAGCGTTCGGACAGGGCGCTTTGGCTACACCTTC.

The gene calls are TRBV19 and TRBJ2-2, with 7 bases that match TRBD2. The length of the CDR3 is 20 residues. In germline, CDR1 is LNHDA, CDR2 SQIVND (reference sequence). The V and J ends lost 5 bases and 1 base, in that order; junction bases with no gene match: 19. CDR3 residues: CASSSLRGQRERRNTGELFF. CDR3 nucleotides: TGTGCCAGTAGTTCCCTCCGAGGCCAGCGGGAACGCCGGAACACCGGGGAGCTGTTTTTT.

This clone was observed once. CDR3 amino acids: CASSSPATLNTGELFF. DNA for the CDR3: TGCGCCAGCAGCTCGCCGGCGACACTGAACACCGGGGAGCTGTTTTTT. This rearrangement joins TRBV5-1 to TRBJ2-2; D is uncertain. CDR1 SGHRS and CDR2 YFSETQ come from the germline V gene. The CDR3 loop spans 16 amino acids. Trimming removed 3 bases from V and 1 base from J, with 13 bases in between.

Only a few counts were recorded for this clone. Here the CDR3 DNA reads TGCGCCAGCAGCTTGGCGGCGGGGGGGCGGGACAATGAGCAGTTCTTC. Its translation: CASSLAAGGRDNEQFF. The rearrangement links TRBV5-1 to TRBJ2-1, with 9 bases lining up with TRBD2. The CDR3 length is 16 residues. Germline CDR1 and CDR2: SGHRS and YFSETQ. Trimming at V came to 0 bases and at J to 5 bases, leaving 6 bases not matched to a gene.

The chain links TRBV18 to TRBJ1-2, with D uncertain. Germline loops: CDR1 KGHSH, CDR2 LQKENI. The CDR3 is 13 amino acids. V was trimmed by 2 bases and J by 4 bases, leaving 8 bases between them. CDR3 nucleotide sequence: TGTGCCAGCTCACCAGGGCAGTCCTATGGCTACACCTTC. This translates into CASSPGQSYGYTF.

This rearrangement joins TRBV18 to TRBJ1-2; D is unresolved. V was shortened by 2 bases and J by 7 bases, with 8 bases between the two germline ends. The germline CDR1 and CDR2 sequences are KGHSH and LQKENI. The CDR3 totals 12 residues. The CDR3 sequence: CASSPGGIGYTF. CDR3 sequence (DNA): TGTGCCAGCTCACCAGGCGGGATTGGCTACACCTTC.

The chain combines TRBV6-1 with TRBJ1-3, with D possibly TRBD1 on 6 matching bases. Trimming stripped 5 bases from V and 5 bases from J, with 10 bases between. The CDR3 has 13 amino acids. Germline V gives CDR1 MNHNS, CDR2 SASEGT. CDR3: CASSPRGRNTIYF. The CDR3 region has the DNA TGTGCCAGCAGTCCCAGGGGTCGAAACACCATATATTTT.

This sequence joins TRBV28 and TRBJ1-5; no firm D call. Germline V gene sequence: CDR1 MDHEN, CDR2 SYDVKM. V lost 4 bases, J lost 2 bases, and 15 bases lay in between. The CDR3 totals 16 residues. The CDR3 region is CASSSHEGSGNQPQHF. In nucleotides, the CDR3 is TGTGCCAGCAGTTCCCACGAGGGCTCGGGCAATCAGCCCCAGCATTTT.